Here is one T cell receptor beta chain with its context. Its antigen is not known. The sample originates from a study of T cell responses to AZD1222 COVID-19 vaccine. General study results and limits: Only six people who got AZD1222 tested seropositive at baseline. In a largely white British group with more females than males, clonal diversity was possibly underestimated.

The germline CDR1 and CDR2 sequences are SGHRS and YFSETQ. V was clipped by 0 bases and J by 7 bases, with 17 bases between them. The CDR3 extends over 16 amino acids. The repertoire was sequenced with immunoSEQ multiplex PCR; TCRdb's copy has only in-frame clones and lacks some. The repertoire holds approximately 160,000 clones, with around nine tenths as singletons. The TCR sequence derives from an adult in good health. The chain combines TRBV5-1 with TRBJ2-4; no definite D call. The sequences come from peripheral blood, collected on day 0 of AZD1222 vaccination. The CDR3 sequence is CASSLETDARWNIQYF. The CDR3 nucleotides read TGCGCCAGCAGCTTGGAGACGGACGCTAGATGGAACATTCAGTACTTC.